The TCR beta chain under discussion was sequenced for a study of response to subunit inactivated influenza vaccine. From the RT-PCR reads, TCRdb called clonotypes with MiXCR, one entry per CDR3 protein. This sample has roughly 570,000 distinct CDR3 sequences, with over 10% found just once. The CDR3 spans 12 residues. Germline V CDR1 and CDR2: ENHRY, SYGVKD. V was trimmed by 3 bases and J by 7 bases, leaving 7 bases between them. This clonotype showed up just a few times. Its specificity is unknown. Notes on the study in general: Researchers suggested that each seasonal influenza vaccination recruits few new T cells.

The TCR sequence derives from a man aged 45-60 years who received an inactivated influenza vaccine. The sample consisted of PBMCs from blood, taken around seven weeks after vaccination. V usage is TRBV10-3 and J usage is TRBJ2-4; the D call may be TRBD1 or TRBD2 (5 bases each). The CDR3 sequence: CAISDGGNIQYF. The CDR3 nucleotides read TGTGCCATCAGTGATGGGGGTAACATTCAGTACTTC.